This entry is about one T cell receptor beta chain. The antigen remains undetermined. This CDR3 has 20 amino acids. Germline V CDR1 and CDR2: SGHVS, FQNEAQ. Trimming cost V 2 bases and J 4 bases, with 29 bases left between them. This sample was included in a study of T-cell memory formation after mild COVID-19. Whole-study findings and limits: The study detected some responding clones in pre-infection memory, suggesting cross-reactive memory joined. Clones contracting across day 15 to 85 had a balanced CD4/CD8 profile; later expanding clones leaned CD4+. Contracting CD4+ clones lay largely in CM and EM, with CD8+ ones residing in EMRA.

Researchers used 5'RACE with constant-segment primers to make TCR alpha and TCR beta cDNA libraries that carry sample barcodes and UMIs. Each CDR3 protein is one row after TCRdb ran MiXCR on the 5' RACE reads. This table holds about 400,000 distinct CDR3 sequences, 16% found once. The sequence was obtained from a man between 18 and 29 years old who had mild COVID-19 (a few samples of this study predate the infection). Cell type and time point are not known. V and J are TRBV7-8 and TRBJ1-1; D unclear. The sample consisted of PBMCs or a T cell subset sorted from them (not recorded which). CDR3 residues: CASSLRWKGPQNGRATEAFF. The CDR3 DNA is TGTGCCAGCAGCTTACGGTGGAAAGGCCCACAAAACGGGCGGGCCACTGAAGCTTTCTTT.